These 15 T cell receptor beta chains were all obtained from the same sample, sequenced in a study of early T cells in non-severe SARS-CoV-2 infection. Each CDR3 protein is one row after TCRdb ran MiXCR on the 5' RACE reads. This sample yields approximately 80,000 distinct CDR3 sequences, of which approximately 12% are seen a single time; about 3.4% belongs to the top ten. The specimen sequenced was whole blood. The receptors shown here come from an adult who was a healthcare worker with PCR-confirmed SARS-CoV-2 infection or an uninfected control (not recorded which).

Concerning this clonotype itself: Being one base from a much bigger clone, this may be a read error. The V and J genes are TRBV11-2 and TRBJ2-7; possible D gene TRBD2, 5 bases. This CDR3 is built from 12 residues. Germline CDR1 SGHAT, CDR2 FQNNGV. Deletions cut 5 bases from V and 5 bases from J, with 10 bases between. The CDR3 DNA follows: TGTGCCAGCAGCCTTACTAGTAACGAGCAGTACTTC. Translating it yields CASSLTSNEQYF.

This clonotype has ten or more counts. The chain employs TRBV20-1 and TRBJ2-7, with 10 bases lining up with TRBD2. The CDR3 has 15 residues. Germline CDR1 is DFQATT and CDR2 is SNEGSKA (reference sequence). After removal of 1 base from V and 6 bases from J, the junction contained 9 bases not matched to a gene. The CDR3 DNA reads TGCAGTGCTAGAGTCCTGAGCGGGAGGGCCCCCGAGCAGTACTTC. Protein: CSARVLSGRAPEQYF.

This clonotype has only a few counts. This chain connects TRBV7-9 to TRBJ2-3, with TRBD1 matching 10 bases. Trimming removed 3 bases from V and 2 bases from J; junction bases left unmatched: 5. In germline, CDR1 is SEHNR, CDR2 FQNEAQ (reference sequence). The CDR3 spans 16 residues. The CDR3 DNA is TGTGCCAGCAGCTTTCCGGACAGGGGGGACACAGATACGCAGTATTTT. It codes for CASSFPDRGDTDTQYF.

This clonotype has ten or more counts. The gene calls are TRBV20-1 and TRBJ1-2; TRBD1 is a possible D gene (5 bases). This CDR3 is 15 amino acids long. Trimming left V 3 bases short and J 7 bases short, with 21 bases between. CDR1 and CDR2 (germline): DFQATT, SNEGSKA (reference sequence). The CDR3 region is CSASPSGAGWGGYTF. CDR3 bases: TGCAGTGCTAGCCCCTCCGGGGCGGGGTGGGGTGGCTACACCTTC.

This clonotype was found a few times. V usage is TRBV29-1 and J usage is TRBJ2-3, with D perhaps matching TRBD1 or TRBD2 (5 bases each). The germline V and J ends were trimmed by 3 bases and 3 bases, with 7 bases remaining between them. The CDR3 covers 12 residues. Per germline, CDR1 SQVTM and CDR2 ANQGSEA. The CDR3 region is CSVDEGTDTQYF. CDR3 nucleotides: TGCAGCGTTGATGAGGGGACAGATACGCAGTATTTT.

Note on this clonotype: A much larger clone is a single base away; this may be a read error. The V gene is TRBV12-3 or TRBV12-4, the J gene TRBJ1-6; D may be TRBD1 (6 bases). V was shortened by 5 bases and J by 7 bases, with 12 bases between the two germline ends. The CDR3 runs 14 residues. The CDR3 coding sequence is TGTGCCAGCAGTCCACAGGGTGAGAATTCACCCCTCCACTTT. It translates to CASSPQGENSPLHF.

The V call is TRBV29-1, the J call TRBJ2-1, with TRBD1 identical over 8 bases. This CDR3 contains 15 residues. Germline trimming cut 4 bases from V and 5 bases from J; bases unmatched to any gene: 10. The germline V gene has CDR1 SQVTM and CDR2 ANQGSEA. CDR3 in amino acids: CSVGPGDRNNNEQFF. The CDR3 region has the DNA TGCAGCGTTGGTCCGGGGGACAGGAATAACAATGAGCAGTTCTTC.

This clonotype was observed a handful of times. This rearrangement joins TRBV9 to TRBJ2-1; 9 positions match TRBD1. Unmatched junction bases numbered 4, after V lost 3 bases and J lost 0 bases. Germline values: CDR1 SGDLS, CDR2 YYNGEE. The CDR3 is 16 residues long. The CDR3, as DNA: TGTGCCAGCAGCGGGGCGGGACAGGGCTCCTACAATGAGCAGTTCTTC. This sequence encodes CASSGAGQGSYNEQFF.

Remarks on this clonotype: With a much larger clone just one base away, this may be a read error. The CDR3 protein is CSVGASRNIQYF. CDR3 DNA: TGCAGCGTGGGGGCGTCGAGGAACATTCAGTACTTC. The rearrangement joins TRBV29-1 to TRBJ2-4, with D possibly being TRBD1 (6 bases). The CDR3 has 12 amino acids. Germline CDR1 is SQVTM and CDR2 is ANQGSEA. V lost 6 bases to trimming and J lost 7 bases, with 13 bases between them.

This clonotype was detected only a few times. The gene calls are TRBV7-9 and TRBJ2-5; TRBD2 matches at 7 bases. The CDR3 totals 16 residues. CDR1 and CDR2 (germline): SEHNR, FQNEAQ (reference sequence). J was trimmed by 3 bases and V by 1 base; bases with no gene match: 8. CDR3 coding DNA: TGTGCCAGCAGCTTAGAGCCCCCTAGCGGCAAAGAGACCCAGTACTTC. This translates into CASSLEPPSGKETQYF.

This clonotype was recorded at least ten times. The rearrangement links TRBV5-1 to TRBJ1-4; weak D call: TRBD1 (6 bases). Germline CDR1 is SGHRS and CDR2 is YFSETQ. This CDR3 has 18 residues. V shed 2 bases and J shed 0 bases, with 17 bases lying between them. For the CDR3, the DNA is TGCGCCAGCAGCTTACAGGGAAGTCTCGGGTCAACTAATGAAAAACTGTTTTTT. Translated: CASSLQGSLGSTNEKLFF. Using reference TRBV5-1 and TRBJ1-4 for the parts outside the CDR3, the full variable domain is KAGVTQTPRYLIKTRGQQVTLSCSPISGHRSVSWYQQTPGQGLQFLFEYFSETQRNKGNFPGRFSGRQFSNSRSEMNVSTLELGDSALYLCASSLQGSLGSTNEKLFFGSGTQLSVL.

CDR3 DNA: TGTGCCAGCAGCAGGGGCCACCTAAATGAGCAGTTCTTC. Translating it yields CASSRGHLNEQFF. This chain uses TRBV21-1 with TRBJ2-1; TRBD1 is taken as the D call from the table, unchecked against the DNA. TRBV21-1 is deemed a pseudogene. The CDR3 length is 13 residues.

Many counts were recorded for this clonotype. This chain connects TRBV29-1 to TRBJ2-1; 10 nucleotides align to TRBD1. This CDR3 has 13 amino acids. J gave up 7 bases and V 4 bases, and 4 bases lay outside the gene matches. The germline CDR1 and CDR2 sequences are SQVTM and ANQGSEA. CDR3 sequence: CSVGGQGRNEQFF. The CDR3, as DNA: TGCAGCGTTGGGGGACAGGGGCGAAATGAGCAGTTCTTC.

This rearrangement joins TRBV20-1 to TRBJ2-3; 10 positions agree with TRBD2. The CDR3 is 14 amino acids. Germline CDR1 reads DFQATT; CDR2 reads SNEGSKA (reference sequence). Trimming removed 5 bases from V and 1 base from J; junction bases left unmatched: 3. Here the CDR3 reads CSAPGTSGTDTQYF. The CDR3 DNA reads TGCAGTGCTCCGGGGACTAGCGGCACAGATACGCAGTATTTT.

Only a few counts were recorded for this clonotype. The chain couples TRBV6-6 to TRBJ1-1; 7 bases are a match to TRBD1. CDR1 is MNHNY, CDR2 SVGAGI, per germline (reference sequence). J lost 1 base, V lost 2 bases, and 7 bases had no gene match. The length of the CDR3 is 16 residues. This chain's CDR3 is CASSYRRGTANTEAFF. In DNA, the CDR3 is TGTGCCAGCAGTTACCGCAGGGGGACTGCGAACACTGAAGCTTTCTTT.